This T cell receptor beta chain was sequenced during a study of cytomegalovirus exposure and HLA in healthy donors. Study conclusions and caveats: HLA restriction was apparent for most CMV-associated TCR beta chains in a later analysis.

Donors sampled were nominally healthy, though unrecorded immune exposures were likely. The trim removed 3 bases at V and 2 bases at J, leaving 7 bases unmatched. Per the germline V gene, CDR1 is MDHEN and CDR2 is SYDVKM. CDR3 length: 16 amino acids. Points on this clone: As yet, its antigen is unknown.

PCR was performed using 60 Vbeta and 13 Jbeta primers. Clones were read by immunoSEQ multiplex PCR, and TCRdb kept only the in-frame ones, dropping some. The repertoire has 45,000 to 65,000 clones, about 70% of them found once; the top ten carry 22%. The clonotype originates from a woman between 45 and 65 years old in good health and CMV-seropositive. The chain is built from TRBV28 and TRBJ1-5; 7 nucleotides match TRBD1. Material: PBMCs. The CDR3 DNA sequence: TGTGCCAGCAGTTTTCGAAGGGGGCGCGGCAATCAGCCCCAGCATTTT. This codes for CASSFRRGRGNQPQHF.